The sequence of this T cell receptor (beta chain) was determined in a study of CD8 T cells in Susac syndrome (dated by TCRdb to the late 2010s). Context from the whole study: The study used repertoire sequencing to test whether antigen drove CD8+ T cell activation and differentiation in Susac syndrome. The study at large found these results: The TCR sequencing and HLA analysis was acknowledged to have included a relatively small number of individuals.

From a lookup of the germline V gene, CDR1 and CDR2 are SGHRS and YFSETQ. The CDR3 runs 12 amino acids, cysteine and phenylalanine included. Only the CDR3 region is kept as DNA, spanning 36 bases read in frame from base 1. V and J lose 7 bases and 7 bases, and a span of 13 bases separates them. About this clonotype: What antigen it recognizes has not been identified. Base qualities are not recorded, but no much larger clone differs from it by a single base.

High-throughput TCR beta sequencing profiled peripheral blood CD8+ and CD4+ T cells from healthy donors, Susac syndrome patients and multiple sclerosis patients. Healthy donors were age- and sex-matched controls. CD8+ TEMRA cells were enriched by FACS, while bulk CD8+ and CD4+ T cells were purified by magnetic negative isolation. Blood was collected in EDTA tubes and processed within 24 hours, with PBMCs isolated through density gradient centrifugation. PBMCs intended for TCR sequencing were cryopreserved in liquid nitrogen and thawed later in a water bath at 37 degrees C. A purity of at least 90% was achieved for sorted or isolated CD4+, CD8+ and CD8+ TEMRA cells. RNA was extracted using the RNeasy kit, and roughly 0.5 to 1 ug of the RNA was reverse transcribed with random hexamers. The immunoSEQ multiplex PCR assay, which covers 54 Vbeta and 13 Jbeta segments, was used to amplify TCR beta CDR3 regions. To correct PCR amplification bias, a synthetic template baseline was used for both primer optimization and computational correction. Turning to the authors' computational methods: Reads were annotated to V, D and J genes per IMGT and analyzed with immunoSEQ Analyzer, keeping only productive sequences. Clonality was calculated as one minus the Shannon entropy normalized by log2 of the number of productive unique sequences. For each patient and control, public and private clones were evaluated within the 100 most prevalent clones. Susac-specific clones were defined as absent from healthy and MS cohorts, over a thousand published viral clones and other ImmuneACCESS disease sequences. TCRdb cleaned the public reads at Q25 with fastp, built clones with MiXCR and kept in-frame beta chains. When rows share a CDR3 protein, they turn into one entry using the most common DNA and genes. The V and J calls shown here were made by TCRdb, not taken from the authors' results. Here the sample has 130,000 or so distinct CDR3 sequences; roughly 94% occur a single time. The top ten clonotypes cover more than 0.095% of the sample.

Material: CD4+ T cells from PBMCs. Recombination joined TRBV5-1 with TRBJ2-3, with no confident D gene call. The source of this sequence is a human donor in good health. The nucleotides read TGCGCCAGCTCCGGCGAAGGAAATACGCAGTATTTT. The encoded protein is CASSGEGNTQYF.